A selection of T cell receptor beta chains follows, all from one sample in a study of blood T cell repertoires in COVID-19. The repertoire was sequenced with immunoSEQ multiplex PCR; TCRdb's copy has only in-frame clones and lacks some. The table records about 110,000 clones, 65% to 80% of them present only once. Sequencing used peripheral blood. The receptor set was obtained from a middle-aged woman with acute or convalescent COVID-19. The conserved cysteine and the conserved F or W are not part of the CDR3 here. A D gene is named only where the DNA matches it firmly.

d_call: -
j_call: TRBJ2-1
v_call: TRBV11-3
cdr3_aa: ASSAMAGDEQF

d_call: -
j_call: TRBJ2-5
v_call: TRBV5-4
cdr3_aa: ASSLVSGSFETQY

d_call: TRBD1
j_call: TRBJ1-4
v_call: TRBV5-1
cdr3_aa: ASSRRDRGSEKLF

d_call: -
j_call: TRBJ1-2
v_call: TRBV14
cdr3_aa: ASSVTGTKNYGYT

d_call: TRBD1
j_call: TRBJ2-5
v_call: TRBV5-6
cdr3_aa: ASSLKGAWETQY

d_call: -
j_call: TRBJ2-5
v_call: TRBV10-3
cdr3_aa: AISESSFVQETQY

d_call: TRBD1
j_call: TRBJ1-4
v_call: TRBV28
cdr3_aa: ASSFGTGNEKLF

d_call: TRBD2
j_call: TRBJ2-1
v_call: TRBV15
cdr3_aa: ATSRGGLAGYNEQF

d_call: TRBD2
j_call: TRBJ2-1
v_call: TRBV19
cdr3_aa: ASSIAGGAYNEQF

d_call: -
j_call: TRBJ2-2
v_call: TRBV7-3
cdr3_aa: ASSLSGGGVTGELF

d_call: -
j_call: TRBJ1-4
v_call: TRBV4-3
cdr3_aa: ASSQERGGFRELF

d_call: TRBD1
j_call: TRBJ2-1
v_call: TRBV14
cdr3_aa: ASSQDRTGEQF

d_call: TRBD2
j_call: TRBJ2-1
v_call: TRBV11-2
cdr3_aa: ASSPVSGSPGNEQF

d_call: -
j_call: TRBJ2-1
v_call: TRBV5-1
cdr3_aa: ASSLVLGQSTYNEQF

d_call: -
j_call: TRBJ1-1
v_call: TRBV6-5
cdr3_aa: ASSYGELNTEAF

d_call: TRBD1
j_call: TRBJ1-1
v_call: TRBV12-5
cdr3_aa: ASGYEGQGTEAF

d_call: TRBD1
j_call: TRBJ2-1
v_call: TRBV7-3
cdr3_aa: ASSLGQGMSNEQF

d_call: TRBD2
j_call: TRBJ2-7
v_call: TRBV29-1
cdr3_aa: SVVYLGLTTYEQY

d_call: -
j_call: TRBJ2-3
v_call: TRBV2
cdr3_aa: ASSSGLLGDTQY

d_call: TRBD2
j_call: TRBJ2-7
v_call: TRBV11-3
cdr3_aa: ASSLGLVPTYEQY

d_call: -
j_call: TRBJ2-1
v_call: TRBV7-2
cdr3_aa: ASSSSGTSYNEQF

d_call: -
j_call: TRBJ1-3
v_call: TRBV4-1
cdr3_aa: ASSQDRTGNTIY

d_call: TRBD1
j_call: TRBJ2-3
v_call: TRBV30
cdr3_aa: AWATGSTDTQY

d_call: -
j_call: TRBJ1-1
v_call: TRBV6-5
cdr3_aa: ASSYLQVAGYTEAF

d_call: -
j_call: TRBJ2-3
v_call: TRBV12-3/TRBV12-4
cdr3_aa: ASILSSTDTQY

d_call: TRBD1
j_call: TRBJ1-2
v_call: TRBV30
cdr3_aa: AWSRDRPYGYT

d_call: TRBD1
j_call: TRBJ2-7
v_call: TRBV3-1/TRBV3-2
cdr3_aa: ASSPQYRGYEQY

d_call: -
j_call: TRBJ1-5
v_call: TRBV15
cdr3_aa: ATSRGGGGSQPQH

d_call: -
j_call: TRBJ2-7
v_call: TRBV12-3/TRBV12-4
cdr3_aa: ASTGAHEQY

d_call: TRBD2
j_call: TRBJ2-2
v_call: TRBV7-3
cdr3_aa: ASSSSGALNTGELF

d_call: TRBD1
j_call: TRBJ1-2
v_call: TRBV6-4
cdr3_aa: ASSDTYRGFTSGYT

d_call: -
j_call: TRBJ1-4
v_call: TRBV28
cdr3_aa: ASRGWSATNEKLF

d_call: TRBD1
j_call: TRBJ1-5
v_call: TRBV24-1
cdr3_aa: ATSEGTGEGQPQH

d_call: -
j_call: TRBJ1-2
v_call: TRBV6-5
cdr3_aa: ASGRGAVRDYGYT

d_call: TRBD1
j_call: TRBJ2-2
v_call: TRBV5-1
cdr3_aa: ASSKDRVLVF

d_call: TRBD1
j_call: TRBJ2-7
v_call: TRBV19
cdr3_aa: ASSSGTGDREQY

d_call: TRBD1
j_call: TRBJ2-7
v_call: TRBV5-6
cdr3_aa: ASSLQPPLRGNNEQY

d_call: -
j_call: TRBJ1-2
v_call: TRBV5-8
cdr3_aa: ASSPRTDGYT

d_call: TRBD2
j_call: TRBJ2-3
v_call: TRBV23-1
cdr3_aa: ASSPGASGGVTDTQY

d_call: -
j_call: TRBJ2-3
v_call: TRBV2
cdr3_aa: ASSRLVLSDTQY

d_call: -
j_call: TRBJ2-3
v_call: TRBV6-5
cdr3_aa: ASSITRTDTQY

d_call: -
j_call: TRBJ1-1
v_call: TRBV27
cdr3_aa: ASSSYSGTMNTEAF

d_call: TRBD1
j_call: TRBJ1-2
v_call: TRBV19
cdr3_aa: ASSLPGTGVSNYGYT

d_call: TRBD2
j_call: TRBJ2-1
v_call: TRBV7-3
cdr3_aa: ASSSTSGGAHEQF

d_call: TRBD1
j_call: TRBJ1-2
v_call: TRBV15
cdr3_aa: ATSISIGQGNYGYT

d_call: -
j_call: TRBJ2-2
v_call: TRBV7-9
cdr3_aa: ASPGGLNTGELF

d_call: -
j_call: TRBJ2-2
v_call: TRBV24-1
cdr3_aa: ATTAGSSTGELF

d_call: -
j_call: TRBJ1-4
v_call: TRBV19
cdr3_aa: ASSGLGSEKLF

d_call: -
j_call: TRBJ1-5
v_call: TRBV19
cdr3_aa: ASSIARQVYNQPQH

d_call: -
j_call: TRBJ1-5
v_call: TRBV27
cdr3_aa: ASSNNRNQPQH

d_call: -
j_call: TRBJ1-1
v_call: TRBV5-1
cdr3_aa: ASSLEGHTEAF

d_call: TRBD1
j_call: TRBJ2-1
v_call: TRBV5-1
cdr3_aa: ASSWGQADGEQF

d_call: -
j_call: TRBJ1-1
v_call: TRBV7-9
cdr3_aa: ASSHAGRAEAF

d_call: TRBD2
j_call: TRBJ2-1
v_call: TRBV9
cdr3_aa: ASSVRGGPSLPYNEQF

d_call: TRBD1
j_call: TRBJ2-7
v_call: TRBV7-2
cdr3_aa: ASSPSGTGGEQY

d_call: -
j_call: TRBJ2-7
v_call: TRBV12-3/TRBV12-4
cdr3_aa: ASRRGGKYEQY

d_call: -
j_call: TRBJ2-7
v_call: TRBV30
cdr3_aa: AWSVSNEQY